Presented here are 30 T cell receptor beta chains from one specimen sequenced in a study of identical twins. Using its own MiXCR run on the 5' RACE reads, TCRdb lists one record per CDR3 protein. Here the sample spans more than 400,000 distinct CDR3 sequences, 12% to 15% being singletons. The sample also formed part of further work on yellow fever vaccine responses in identical twins.

Sequencing input: CD4+ T cells sorted from blood. The receptors shown here come from a woman between 18 and 30 years old in good health.

The table lists this clonotype with a few counts. The chain carries TRBV18 and TRBJ1-1, with D perhaps TRBD1 (6 bases). The V gene lost 4 bases and the J gene lost 6 bases, with 12 bases spanning the gap. Germline assignment: CDR1 KGHSH and CDR2 LQKENI. The CDR3 sequence is 13 residues long. The CDR3 region has the DNA TGTGCCAGCTCACAACCATCAGGGGCTGAAGCTTTCTTT. Protein sequence: CASSQPSGAEAFF.

This clonotype appeared a few times. J is TRBJ2-7 and V is TRBV11-1, with TRBD1 matching 9 bases. J gave up 3 bases and V 8 bases, and 8 bases lay outside the gene matches. Germline-derived CDR1 and CDR2 are SGHAT and FQDESV (reference sequence). This CDR3 region has 14 residues. CDR3 DNA sequence: TGTGCCAGCCAATCCGGGACAGGGATCTACGAGCAGTACTTC. This sequence encodes CASQSGTGIYEQYF.

This clonotype was detected ten times or more. The rearrangement uses TRBV11-2 and TRBJ1-6; no firm D call. The V gene lost 2 bases and the J gene lost 1 base, with 12 bases spanning the gap. The CDR3 sequence is 17 residues long. The germline V gene has CDR1 SGHAT and CDR2 FQNNGV. The CDR3 region has the DNA TGTGCCAGCAGCTTAACTCAAGGGCTTTCCTATAATTCACCCCTCCACTTT. Its translation is CASSLTQGLSYNSPLHF.

The rearrangement joins TRBV10-3 to TRBJ1-5; possibly TRBD1 for D (6 bases). Germline assignment: CDR1 ENHRY and CDR2 SYGVKD. This CDR3 has 16 amino acids. The V end was cut by 0 bases, the J end by 4 bases, with 13 bases between. As DNA, the CDR3 is TGTGCCATCAGTGAGTCGGGCGGACAGAAGAATCAGCCCCAGCATTTT. Its protein is CAISESGGQKNQPQHF.

This clonotype was counted at least ten times. The CDR3 loop reads CASSLTSGGAPDTQYF. DNA for the CDR3: TGCGCCAGCAGCTTGACGAGCGGGGGGGCTCCAGATACGCAGTATTTT. The chain links TRBV5-1 to TRBJ2-3; 10 nucleotides line up with TRBD2. The CDR3 is made up of 16 amino acids. Trimming cost V 1 base and J 4 bases; bases outside gene matches: 6. The germline V gene encodes CDR1 SGHRS and CDR2 YFSETQ.

This clonotype has a count of ten or more. The rearrangement links TRBV12-3 or TRBV12-4 to TRBJ1-5; D gene unclear. There are 13 residues in the CDR3. The germline V and J ends were trimmed by 5 bases and 2 bases, with 7 bases remaining between them. The CDR3 DNA follows: TGTGCCAGCAGTGACGGAGGCAATCAGCCCCAGCATTTT. Translation gives CASSDGGNQPQHF.

Only a few counts were recorded for this clonotype. One junction end disagrees with the germline gene, perhaps due to a read error. V gene TRBV20-1 combines with J gene TRBJ2-1; D perhaps matches TRBD1 (5 bases). Germline CDR1 DFQATT, CDR2 SNEGSKA (reference sequence). The CDR3 is 14 amino acids. The CDR3 is CSAGDPQGYNEQFF. DNA for the CDR3: TGCAGTGCTGGAGACCCCCAGGGATACAATGAGCAGTTCTTC.

The rearrangement links TRBV5-1 to TRBJ1-5, with D uncertain. V dropped 1 base and J dropped 3 bases, with 11 bases sitting between them. The germline V gene encodes CDR1 SGHRS and CDR2 YFSETQ. The CDR3 has 15 amino acids. CDR3 in DNA: TGCGCCAGCAGCTTGAATGGGGAGCACAATCAGCCCCAGCATTTT. Translated, it gives CASSLNGEHNQPQHF. Looking up the rest from reference TRBV5-1 and TRBJ1-5 gives the full variable domain: KAGVTQTPRYLIKTRGQQVTLSCSPISGHRSVSWYQQTPGQGLQFLFEYFSETQRNKGNFPGRFSGRQFSNSRSEMNVSTLELGDSALYLCASSLNGEHNQPQHFGDGTRLSIL.

This clonotype was recorded a few times. The chain recombines TRBV24-1 with TRBJ2-5, with 8 bases that match TRBD1. The germline CDR1 and CDR2 sequences are KGHDR and SFDVKD. This CDR3 spans 18 amino acids. The trim removed 2 bases at V and 0 bases at J, leaving 10 bases unmatched. CDR3 protein: CATSDSGQGEGYQETQYF. The CDR3 DNA follows: TGTGCCACCAGTGATTCCGGACAGGGAGAGGGTTACCAAGAGACCCAGTACTTC.

In its sample, this clonotype was seen a few times. This sequence joins TRBV29-1 and TRBJ2-1; possible D gene TRBD2, 5 bases. Germline V gene lookup returns CDR1 SQVTM and CDR2 ANQGSEA. This CDR3 region has 12 residues. Trimming pared 8 bases from V and 4 bases from J, leaving 12 bases between. The CDR3 DNA reads as TGCAGCTATCAGCGGAGTTACAATGAGCAGTTCTTC. Translating gives CSYQRSYNEQFF.

This sequence joins TRBV5-1 and TRBJ2-1; 8 positions match TRBD2. Germline assignment: CDR1 SGHRS and CDR2 YFSETQ. The CDR3 spans 15 residues. V lost 3 bases to trimming and J lost 8 bases; unmatched junction nucleotides: 10. This CDR3 reads CASSWGSGSSYEQFF. In DNA form, the CDR3 reads TGCGCCAGCAGCTGGGGCAGCGGGAGTAGCTATGAGCAGTTCTTC.

This sequence joins TRBV20-1 and TRBJ2-3; 8 bases agree with TRBD1. The CDR3 totals 15 residues. Germline-derived CDR1 and CDR2 are DFQATT and SNEGSKA (reference sequence). V dropped 6 bases and J dropped 3; count of bases not matched to a gene: 11. For the CDR3, the DNA is TGCAGTGCCCCAGAGGGACAGGTGAATACAGATACGCAGTATTTT. Translating gives CSAPEGQVNTDTQYF.

J is TRBJ2-1 and V is TRBV12-3 or TRBV12-4; 11 bases line up with TRBD2. V was pared by 6 bases and J by 6 bases, with 7 bases of the junction left unmatched. The CDR3 runs to 15 residues. CDR3 coding DNA: TGTGCCAGCAGACGACTAGCGGGGTCTCCCAATGAGCAGTTCTTC. Translated: CASRRLAGSPNEQFF.

This chain links TRBV4-1 with TRBJ2-7; 11 positions agree with TRBD2. The germline V gene has CDR1 MGHRA and CDR2 YSYEKL. CDR3 length: 16 residues. The ends lost 2 bases at V and 5 bases at J; junction bases unmatched: 8. This CDR3 is CASSQPTSGNGNEQYF. In DNA, the CDR3 is TGCGCCAGCAGCCAACCGACTAGCGGGAATGGTAACGAGCAGTACTTC.

The rearrangement links TRBV24-1 to TRBJ2-3; the D gene is possibly TRBD1 (5 bases). The CDR3 runs 15 residues. Germline V gene lookup returns CDR1 KGHDR and CDR2 SFDVKD. V was cut by 3 bases and J by 6 bases, with 15 bases left in between. CDR3: CATSDVRQLRDTQYF. The CDR3 DNA sequence: TGTGCCACCAGTGATGTAAGACAGTTAAGGGATACGCAGTATTTT.

This chain connects TRBV20-1 to TRBJ2-1; D ambiguous. Trimming stripped 3 bases from V and 8 bases from J, with 8 bases between. This CDR3 comprises 11 residues. Germline V gene lookup returns CDR1 DFQATT and CDR2 SNEGSKA (reference sequence). The DNA of the CDR3 is TGCAGTGCTAGCAGAGGAGATGAGCAGTTCTTC. Amino acid sequence: CSASRGDEQFF.

The J gene is TRBJ1-1, the V gene TRBV20-1; the D is unclear. Germline CDR1 and CDR2: DFQATT and SNEGSKA (reference sequence). V was trimmed by 3 bases and J by 0 bases, leaving 14 bases between them. The CDR3 contains 15 residues. This CDR3 reads CSARLIRSLNTEAFF. The CDR3 nucleotides read TGCAGTGCTAGGTTAATTCGTAGCCTGAACACTGAAGCTTTCTTT.

The V call is TRBV12-3 or TRBV12-4, the J call TRBJ1-3, with 9 bases aligning to TRBD1. Losses at the gene ends were 4 bases for V and 8 bases for J; bases not matched to a gene: 6. This CDR3 contains 14 residues. This CDR3 reads CASSYRGHADTIYF. The DNA of the CDR3 is TGTGCCAGCAGTTACAGGGGGCATGCGGACACCATATATTTT.

V gene TRBV7-7 combines with J gene TRBJ2-5; the match to TRBD1 covers 7 bases. This CDR3 region has 17 residues. Looked up from germline, CDR1 is SSHAT and CDR2 is FNYEAQ (reference sequence). Unmatched junction bases numbered 13, after V lost 1 base and J lost 5 bases. CDR3 DNA sequence: TGTGCCAGCAGCTTAGTGACCGGGACAGACGGAGGCGAGACCCAGTACTTC. Amino acids: CASSLVTGTDGGETQYF. Looking up the rest from reference TRBV7-7 and TRBJ2-5 gives the full variable domain: GAGVSQSPRYKVTKRGQDVTLRCDPISSHATLYWYQQALGQGPEFLTYFNYEAQPDKSGLPSDRFSAERPEGSISTLTIQRTEQRDSAMYRCASSLVTGTDGGETQYFGPGTRLLVL.

For the CDR3, the DNA is TGTGCCATCGGCGATAGGAGGACCGGGGAGCTGTTTTTT. This codes for CAIGDRRTGELFF. This chain connects TRBV7-9 to TRBJ2-2; tentative D call: TRBD2 (5 bases). V shed 10 bases and J shed 5 bases, with 14 bases lying between them. The CDR3 consists of 13 residues. Germline V lookup: CDR1 SEHNR, CDR2 FQNEAQ (reference sequence).

This sequence joins TRBV4-2 and TRBJ2-1; 13 bases are a match to TRBD2. There are 16 residues in the CDR3. With 4 bases clipped from V and 7 bases from J, the junction kept 7 bases outside the gene matches. Germline CDR1 is LGHNA and CDR2 is YNFKEQ. The CDR3 DNA reads TGTGCCAGCAGCCGCCTAGGGACTAGCGGGATTAATGAGCAGTTCTTC. Amino acids: CASSRLGTSGINEQFF.

This clonotype turned up a few times. V usage is TRBV28 and J usage is TRBJ2-2; no firm D call. Germline CDR1 is MDHEN and CDR2 is SYDVKM. V gave up 5 bases and J gave up 6 bases, with 16 bases separating them. The CDR3 has 15 amino acids. CDR3 sequence reads: CASSRISVSPGELFF. Here the CDR3 DNA reads TGTGCCAGCAGTCGAATAAGTGTGAGCCCCGGGGAGCTGTTTTTT.

This clonotype was picked up a small number of times. This sequence joins TRBV18 and TRBJ1-6, with TRBD1 as a possible D gene (5 bases). V lost 3 bases and J lost 6, with 15 bases in between. Germline CDR1 and CDR2: KGHSH and LQKENI. The CDR3 is 16 amino acids. The CDR3 reads CASSPGQGTVNSPLHF. As DNA, the CDR3 is TGTGCCAGCTCACCGGGTCAGGGCACGGTTAATTCACCCCTCCACTTT.

There are a few counts of this clonotype. The genes are TRBV5-1 and TRBJ2-1, with a weak D call TRBD1 (6 bases). Germline V gene data show CDR1 as SGHRS and CDR2 as YFSETQ. CDR3 length: 16 residues. V lost 1 base to trimming and J lost 4 bases, with 15 bases between them. The CDR3, as DNA: TGCGCCAGCAGCTTGCGATCAGGGGCGTTATACAATGAGCAGTTCTTC. Its protein is CASSLRSGALYNEQFF.

In this sample, this clonotype turned up a few times. The chain combines TRBV5-1 with TRBJ2-3; a weak D match, TRBD2 (5 bases). V gave up 3 bases and J gave up 3 bases, with 14 bases separating them. The CDR3 covers 15 residues. CDR1 SGHRS and CDR2 YFSETQ come from the germline V gene. The CDR3, as DNA: TGCGCCAGCAGCTCGTCTAGCTTTCGTACAGATACGCAGTATTTT. Amino acids: CASSSSSFRTDTQYF.

V gene TRBV6-1 combines with J gene TRBJ2-1; 7 bases map to TRBD2. Germline V lookup: CDR1 MNHNS, CDR2 SASEGT. The CDR3 consists of 15 residues. Unmatched junction bases numbered 14, after V lost 9 bases and J lost 6 bases. In DNA form, the CDR3 reads TGTGCCAGTCGGCCTGGCGGGAGTTGGCCCAATGAGCAGTTCTTC. Translated, it gives CASRPGGSWPNEQFF.

A few counts support this clonotype. J is TRBJ2-2 and V is TRBV12-3 or TRBV12-4; possibly TRBD2 for D (6 bases). V shed 7 bases and J shed 7 bases, with 13 bases lying between them. The CDR3 has 13 residues. The CDR3 sequence is CASNRLVNGELFF. DNA for the CDR3: TGTGCCAGCAACAGACTAGTTAACGGGGAGCTGTTTTTT.

The rearrangement links TRBV28 to TRBJ2-6; 7 bases are a match to TRBD1. J lost 0 bases, V lost 6 bases, and 5 bases had no gene match. Germline-derived CDR1 and CDR2 are MDHEN and SYDVKM. The length of the CDR3 is 16 residues. The CDR3 loop is CASRTGQTSGANVLTF. The CDR3 coding sequence is TGTGCCAGCAGGACGGGACAGACCTCTGGGGCCAACGTCCTGACTTTC.

The chain uses TRBV4-1 and TRBJ2-1, with 7 bases aligning to TRBD2. This CDR3 is built from 17 residues. Germline loops: CDR1 MGHRA, CDR2 YSYEKL. Trimming at V came to 0 bases and at J to 5 bases, leaving 10 bases not matched to a gene. CDR3 amino acids: CASSQDIGGVLDNEQFF. CDR3 DNA sequence: TGCGCCAGCAGCCAAGATATTGGGGGGGTGTTAGACAATGAGCAGTTCTTC.

This sequence joins TRBV28 and TRBJ2-5; unclear D gene. V lost 5 bases and J lost 1, with 8 bases in between. Looked up from germline, CDR1 is MDHEN and CDR2 is SYDVKM. The CDR3 is 13 residues long. As DNA, the CDR3 is TGTGCCAGCAGTGCCGGTGGCCAAGAGACCCAGTACTTC. It is translated as CASSAGGQETQYF.